A single sample is the source of the 27 T cell receptor beta chains below, sequenced in a study of T cells in Graves' hyperthyroidism and ophthalmopathy. Amplification targeted TCR beta CDR3 regions from RNA transcripts. Researchers ran a first-round RT-PCR on the TCR CDR3 using the HTBI primer set. MiXCR, applied by TCRdb to the multiplex PCR reads, yields one record per CDR3 protein. The data show around 560,000 distinct CDR3 sequences, with 16% seen just once and about 17% held by the top ten. Sequencing input: blood. These receptor sequences come from a woman aged 18-29 years with Graves' hyperthyroidism.

This clonotype was seen only a few times. The chain joins TRBV12-3 or TRBV12-4 to TRBJ1-2; D perhaps matches TRBD1 (5 bases). The CDR3 runs to 14 residues. V lost 5 bases and J 5 bases, leaving 15 bases between the germline ends. DNA for the CDR3: TGTGCCAGCAGTCTGGACCGGAGGGGATATGGCTACACCTTC. Translating it yields CASSLDRRGYGYTF.

This clonotype showed up many times. The V call is TRBV7-6, the J call TRBJ1-1; D gene ambiguous. Trimming stripped 2 bases from V and 4 bases from J, with 8 bases between. This CDR3 region has 13 residues. Germline V gene sequence: CDR1 SGHVS, CDR2 FNYEAQ. Here the CDR3 DNA reads TGTGCCAGCAGCTTATATGTCCGCACTGAAGCTTTCTTT. Translation gives CASSLYVRTEAFF.

This clonotype was seen more than once but under ten times. The chain joins TRBV28 to TRBJ1-5; 8 bases align to TRBD1. Trimming took 6 bases from V and 0 from J; bases not matched to a gene: 10. CDR3 length equals 17 residues. CDR1 MDHEN and CDR2 SYDVKM come from the germline V gene. CDR3 sequence (DNA): TGTGCCAGCAGACTACGGGACAGGAGGATTAGCAATCAGCCCCAGCATTTT. This sequence encodes CASRLRDRRISNQPQHF.

This clonotype was counted between two and nine times. The V call is TRBV6-2 or TRBV6-3, the J call TRBJ2-1, with a weak D call TRBD1 (6 bases). Germline values: CDR1 MNHEY, CDR2 SVGEGT. The V end lost 3 bases, the J end lost 2 bases, and 8 bases lay between the germline ends. This CDR3 spans 14 amino acids. CDR3 in DNA: TGTGCCAGCAGTTATGACAGGACCTACAATGAGCAGTTCTTC. Translating gives CASSYDRTYNEQFF.

This clonotype was seen at least ten times. The chain carries TRBV12-3 or TRBV12-4 and TRBJ2-5, with 8 bases lining up with TRBD2. J gave up 5 bases and V 6 bases, and 11 bases lay outside the gene matches. This CDR3 has 15 amino acids. CDR3 sequence: CASSRGGGGGETQYF. For the CDR3, the DNA is TGTGCCAGCAGCCGGGGAGGCGGCGGGGGGGAGACCCAGTACTTC.

This clonotype showed up many times. The CDR3 loop reads CASSRKWGQGLTDTQYF. The CDR3 DNA follows: TGTGCCAGCAGTCGAAAGTGGGGACAGGGGTTGACAGATACGCAGTATTTT. The V and J genes are TRBV28 and TRBJ2-3; 10 positions match TRBD1. J was trimmed by 3 bases and V by 5 bases; bases with no gene match: 11. The CDR3 has 17 amino acids. Germline V gene lookup returns CDR1 MDHEN and CDR2 SYDVKM.

This clonotype was seen at least ten times. The chain employs TRBV30 and TRBJ1-1, with D possibly matching TRBD1 (5 bases). The CDR3 runs 13 residues. The V end lost 0 bases, the J end lost 10 bases, and 15 bases lay between the germline ends. CDR1 and CDR2 from the germline V gene are GTSNPN and SVGIG (reference sequence). The CDR3 protein is CAWSVPQGEGAFF. The CDR3 DNA follows: TGTGCCTGGAGTGTACCCCAGGGTGAGGGAGCTTTCTTT.

In its sample, this clonotype was seen many times. The chain combines TRBV7-9 with TRBJ2-5; D perhaps matches TRBD1 (5 bases). In germline, CDR1 is SEHNR, CDR2 FQNEAQ (reference sequence). This CDR3 comprises 15 residues. Between the trimmed V and J ends, which lost 0 bases and 3 bases, there was a span of 11 bases. CDR3 sequence: CASSLAQGLKETQYF. CDR3 bases: TGTGCCAGCAGCTTAGCTCAGGGATTGAAAGAGACCCAGTACTTC.

This clonotype has ten or more counts. This CDR3 is CSARDLAVPYNEQFF. The DNA of the CDR3 is TGCAGTGCTAGAGATCTAGCGGTGCCCTACAATGAGCAGTTCTTC. The rearrangement links TRBV20-1 to TRBJ2-1, with 7 bases identical to TRBD2. V lost 0 bases and J lost 2; bases outside the gene matches: 4. Germline V gene sequence: CDR1 DFQATT, CDR2 SNEGSKA (reference sequence). The CDR3 sequence is 15 residues long.

The CDR3 sequence: CATSREGLQGPAFF. The CDR3 region has the DNA TGTGCCACCAGCAGAGAAGGTCTACAGGGGCCAGCTTTCTTT. The V call is TRBV15, the J call TRBJ1-1, with 7 bases matching TRBD1. The CDR3 is 14 residues long. J lost 10 bases, V lost 0 bases, and 8 bases had no gene match. Germline V lookup: CDR1 LNHNV, CDR2 YYDKDF (reference sequence). Filled out from reference TRBV15 and TRBJ1-1, the complete variable domain reads DAMVIQNPRYQVTQFGKPVTLSCSQTLNHNVMYWYQQKSSQAPKLLFHYYDKDFNNEADTPDNFQSRRPNTSFCFLDIRSPGLGDTAMYLCATSREGLQGPAFFGQGTRLTVV.

Many counts were recorded for this clonotype. This chain connects TRBV5-1 to TRBJ1-3; the D is unclear. The CDR3 runs 15 residues. V was trimmed by 0 bases and J by 2 bases, leaving 9 bases between them. Germline V gives CDR1 SGHRS, CDR2 YFSETQ. CDR3 bases: TGCGCCAGCAGCTTGGCGGGAGGTCCTGGAAACACCATATATTTT. Amino acids: CASSLAGGPGNTIYF.

This clonotype was detected ten times or more. The J gene is TRBJ2-1, the V gene TRBV2; 8 bases fit TRBD2. Germline V CDR1 and CDR2: SNHLY, FYNNEI. The J segment lost 3 bases and the V segment lost 6 bases, leaving 7 bases of the junction unmatched. The CDR3 sequence is 15 residues long. CDR3 nucleotide sequence: TGTGCCAGCAGAGCGACTAGCGCCTACTACAATGAGCAGTTCTTC. Translated, it gives CASRATSAYYNEQFF.

Only a few counts were recorded for this clonotype. This rearrangement joins TRBV4-2 to TRBJ1-2; 10 nucleotides agree with TRBD1. Germline CDR1 and CDR2: LGHNA and YNFKEQ. The CDR3 covers 15 residues. Trimming cost V 0 bases and J 8 bases; bases outside gene matches: 6. The CDR3 sequence: CASSQDLGQGYGYTF. The CDR3 DNA is TGTGCCAGCAGCCAAGATCTGGGACAGGGGTACGGCTACACCTTC.

The CDR3 is CASSYEGQAYEQYF. The CDR3 bases are TGTGCCAGCAGCTACGAGGGGCAGGCCTACGAGCAGTACTTC. The rearrangement uses TRBV7-2 and TRBJ2-7; possibly TRBD1 or TRBD2 for D (5 bases each). Germline assignment: CDR1 SGHTA and CDR2 FQGNSA. The CDR3 extends over 14 amino acids. V was shortened by 4 bases and J by 2 bases, with 12 bases between the two germline ends.

This clonotype showed up many times. This sequence joins TRBV28 and TRBJ2-7; 7 bases fit TRBD1. The CDR3 is 14 residues long. Losses at the gene ends were 4 bases for V and 7 bases for J; bases not matched to a gene: 10. In germline, CDR1 is MDHEN, CDR2 SYDVKM. CDR3 DNA: TGTGCCAGCAGTTCCCACAGGGGCCGGCGAGAGCAGTACTTC. This translates into CASSSHRGRREQYF.

The chain is built from TRBV19 and TRBJ2-2, with TRBD1 matching over 7 bases. The CDR3 is 17 amino acids. Germline V gene data show CDR1 as LNHDA and CDR2 as SQIVND (reference sequence). J lost 1 base, V lost 6 bases, and 11 bases had no gene match. The CDR3 DNA reads as TGTGCCAGTAGCGCCCGAGGGGACAGCTTGAACACCGGGGAGCTGTTTTTT. It is translated as CASSARGDSLNTGELFF.

This clonotype appeared many times. This chain links TRBV7-9 with TRBJ2-1; the match to TRBD2 covers 8 bases. The CDR3 runs 15 residues. V shed 1 base, J shed 4 bases, and the junction held 3 bases outside the gene matches. Germline CDR1 is SEHNR and CDR2 is FQNEAQ (reference sequence). The CDR3 DNA sequence: TGTGCCAGCAGCTTAGATGCGGGGGGTTACAATGAGCAGTTCTTC. It specifies CASSLDAGGYNEQFF.

The gene calls are TRBV12-3 or TRBV12-4 and TRBJ1-1, with TRBD1 identical over 9 bases. With V trimmed by 10 bases and J by 4 bases, 4 bases remained unmatched. The CDR3 runs 12 residues. Here the CDR3 reads CATWDRATEAFF. DNA for the CDR3: TGTGCCACCTGGGACAGGGCCACTGAAGCTTTCTTT.

Only a few counts were recorded for this clonotype. The V call is TRBV5-4, the J call TRBJ1-1, with no clear D. The V end lost 3 bases, the J end lost 1 base, and 16 bases lay between the germline ends. The length of the CDR3 is 16 residues. CDR1 and CDR2 (germline): SGHNT, YYREEE (reference sequence). The CDR3 nucleotides are TGTGCCAGCAGCTCGAACCCAGACTACAGGAACACTGAAGCTTTCTTT. Its protein is CASSSNPDYRNTEAFF. Drawing the rest from reference TRBV5-4 and TRBJ1-1, the complete variable domain is ETGVTQSPTHLIKTRGQQVTLRCSSQSGHNTVSWYQQALGQGPQFIFQYYREEENGRGNFPPRFSGLQFPNYSSELNVNALELDDSALYLCASSSNPDYRNTEAFFGQGTRLTVV.

The J gene is TRBJ2-1, the V gene TRBV5-5; D remains ambiguous. In germline, CDR1 is SGHKS, CDR2 YYEKEE (reference sequence). V lost 0 bases to trimming and J lost 13 bases, with 14 bases between them. CDR3 length: 13 residues. CDR3 sequence (DNA): TGTGCCAGCAGCTTGGCACCCGCCGCTGACCAGTTCTTC. Its protein is CASSLAPAADQFF.

This clonotype was detected ten times or more. The genes are TRBV6-1 and TRBJ2-7; 8 bases fit TRBD1. Germline values: CDR1 MNHNS, CDR2 SASEGT. The J segment lost 4 bases and the V segment lost 7 bases, leaving 9 bases of the junction unmatched. This CDR3 comprises 14 residues. This chain's CDR3 is CASKGRGQGYEQYF. CDR3 sequence (DNA): TGTGCCAGCAAAGGCAGGGGGCAAGGGTACGAGCAGTACTTC.

In the case of this clonotype: This likely comes from a read error, as the CDR3 has no conserved phenylalanine or tryptophan at its end. The rearrangement joins TRBV7-9 to TRBJ1-1; D uncertain. The ends were cut back, 2 bases at V and 1 base at J, with 5 bases in the middle. Germline V CDR1 and CDR2: SEHNR, FQNEAQ (reference sequence). This CDR3 region has 13 residues. CDR3 residues: CASSLRSNTEAFS. The CDR3 region has the DNA TGTGCCAGCAGCTTAAGGTCGAACACTGAAGCTTTCTCT.

The DNA of the CDR3 is TGTGCCACCAGTCCGCTAGCGGGGGATGTCAATGAGCAGTTCTTC. It translates to CATSPLAGDVNEQFF. The V gene is TRBV24-1, the J gene TRBJ2-1; 10 nucleotides line up with TRBD2. Germline assignment: CDR1 KGHDR and CDR2 SFDVKD. Losses at the gene ends were 6 bases for V and 6 bases for J; bases not matched to a gene: 7. The CDR3 consists of 15 residues.

This clonotype has just a few counts. This rearrangement joins TRBV5-6 to TRBJ2-5; 10 bases line up with TRBD2. Losses at the gene ends were 0 bases for V and 4 bases for J; bases not matched to a gene: 6. The CDR3 spans 16 residues. CDR1 SGHDT and CDR2 YYEEEE come from the germline V gene. DNA for the CDR3: TGTGCCAGCAGCTTGGAGGGACTAGCGAGGGCAGAGACCCAGTACTTC. It specifies CASSLEGLARAETQYF.

There are a few counts of this clonotype. This may come from a read error, since a much larger clone is one base off. The chain carries TRBV12-3 or TRBV12-4 and TRBJ2-1, with no clear D. The CDR3 sequence is 12 residues long. V shed 11 bases and J shed 4 bases, with 12 bases lying between them. CDR3 protein: CAGTAMYNEQFF. In DNA, the CDR3 is TGTGCCGGCACGGCTATGTACAATGAGCAGTTCTTC.

This clonotype was picked up a small number of times. The chain employs TRBV29-1 and TRBJ1-2; no reliable D call. From germline, CDR1 is SQVTM and CDR2 ANQGSEA. The CDR3 has 12 amino acids. Trimming cost V 4 bases and J 4 bases, with 10 bases left between them. The CDR3: CSVAGGPYGYTF. In DNA form, the CDR3 reads TGCAGCGTTGCCGGAGGGCCCTATGGCTACACCTTC.

This clonotype has more than one count but fewer than ten. The chain recombines TRBV30 with TRBJ2-2, with D unresolved. The germline CDR1 and CDR2 sequences are GTSNPN and SVGIG (reference sequence). CDR3 size: 14 residues. The ends were cut back, 0 bases at V and 3 bases at J, with 8 bases in the middle. CDR3 in amino acids: CAWSVIRDTGELFF. CDR3 in DNA: TGTGCCTGGAGTGTTATCCGAGACACCGGGGAGCTGTTTTTT.